Here is one T cell receptor beta chain with its context. Clones were read by immunoSEQ multiplex PCR, and TCRdb kept only the in-frame ones, dropping some. This repertoire shows 250,000 or so clones, around 84% found once; its top ten account for 1.5%. The data originate from a study of blood T cell repertoires in COVID-19. V was clipped by 3 bases and J by 3 bases; unmatched bases: 3. The CDR3 is 14 residues long. Looked up from germline, CDR1 is SGDLS and CDR2 is YYNGEE. The V gene is TRBV9, the J gene TRBJ1-5; TRBD1 matches 7 bases. Material: peripheral blood. The origin of this receptor is a woman aged 35 to 49 who had recovered from COVID-19. CDR3 residues: CASSGGQPNQPQHF. The CDR3, as DNA: TGTGCCAGCAGCGGGGGACAGCCCAATCAGCCCCAGCATTTT.